This entry is about one T cell receptor beta chain. Its antigen is unknown. This sample is drawn from a study of vaccination and CD4 T cells after COVID-19. Study-wide context: Convalescent cases consisted of six males and four females, of whom two were Hispanic. Cellular stimulation was performed using overlapping spike peptides derived from SARS-CoV-2, HCoV-NL63, HCoV-OC43 and HCoV-229E. Each participant underwent a two-dose regimen of either the BNT162b2 or the mRNA-1273 vaccine.

The CDR3 runs 14 residues. V lost 8 bases and J lost 10; bases outside the gene matches: 8. Germline assignment: CDR1 LNHDA and CDR2 SQIVND (reference sequence). The Oncomine TCR Beta short-read assay generated sequence data from the DNA of cultured CD4+ T cells. Genomic DNA was extracted from cultured CD4+ T cells. MiXCR, applied by TCRdb to the PCR reads, yields one record per CDR3 protein. Among 8,000 to 9,500 distinct CDR3 sequences, around 37% were seen once, and the ten largest hold 27%. Overall study findings and caveats: Sampling was limited to relatively few convalescent patients, with no early post-infection timepoints studied.

The sample's treatment: approximately nine-day PBMC culture with coronavirus spike peptide pools or control peptides (ViraFEST assay). The collection of CD4+ T cells from the unexposed donor took place before the COVID-19 pandemic (2011-2018). This chain links TRBV19 with TRBJ2-1; 13 bases are shared with TRBD2. The sequenced sample consisted of CD4+ T cells from blood, cultured in vitro. This sequence originates from a human donor in good health. The CDR3 protein is CASQRTSGSGEQFF. CDR3 sequence (DNA): TGTGCCAGTCAAAGGACTAGCGGGAGCGGGGAGCAGTTCTTC.